The entry that follows covers one TCR beta chain sequence. The data derive from a study of Graves' ophthalmopathy and Graves' hyperthyroidism. Germline loops: CDR1 SGDLS, CDR2 YYNGEE. The ends were cut back, 4 bases at V and 1 base at J, with 15 bases in the middle. This CDR3 is built from 15 residues. For repertoire sequencing, the TCR beta CDR3 regions were amplified from RNA transcripts. HTBI primers were employed in first-round RT-PCR, then a second-round multiplex PCR followed. TCRdb analysed the multiplex PCR reads with MiXCR anew, one entry per CDR3 protein. The sample carries approximately 700,000 distinct CDR3 sequences, 40% recorded once.

Sequencing used peripheral blood. V gene TRBV9 combines with J gene TRBJ2-7; a weak D match, TRBD1 (6 bases). This sequence originates from an adult man with Graves' ophthalmopathy. The CDR3 here is CASSPPGHPSYEQYF. The CDR3 DNA reads TGTGCCAGCAGCCCCCCGGGACACCCATCCTACGAGCAGTACTTC.